This entry lists 6 T cell receptor beta chains sequenced from one sample in a study of blood T cell repertoires in COVID-19. Repertoires were generated with immunoSEQ multiplex PCR, while TCRdb's copy carries only in-frame clones and drops some. The sample contains 80,000 to 100,000 clones, approximately 84% of which appear only once. Sequencing input: peripheral blood. The source is a man aged 55 to 70 with acute or convalescent COVID-19.

The chain recombines TRBV6-4 with TRBJ2-2; 8 bases match TRBD2. V lost 6 bases and J lost 3; bases outside the gene matches: 6. CDR1 and CDR2 from the germline V gene are MRHNA and SNTAGT. This CDR3 region has 15 residues. CDR3 coding DNA: TGTGCCAGCAGCGCCCTAGCGGGTTACACCGGGGAGCTGTTTTTT. Encoded protein: CASSALAGYTGELFF.

The genes are TRBV4-3 and TRBJ2-3; D is undetermined. Germline V gene data show CDR1 as LGHNA and CDR2 as YSLEER. This CDR3 has 14 residues. Trimming stripped 0 bases from V and 8 bases from J, with 12 bases between. This chain's CDR3 is CASSQEASESTQYF. The CDR3 DNA reads TGCGCCAGCAGCCAAGAAGCGTCGGAGTCTACGCAGTATTTT.

The chain joins TRBV6-2 or TRBV6-3 to TRBJ1-1, with 10 bases that match TRBD1. V lost 2 bases and J lost 3; bases outside the gene matches: 18. The CDR3 runs 20 residues. CDR1 and CDR2 (germline): MNHEY, SVGEGT. The CDR3 nucleotides read TGTGCCAGCAGTTACCCTATAAAATCACTCCCGGGACAGGGGTACACTGAAGCTTTCTTT. Translating it yields CASSYPIKSLPGQGYTEAFF.

This clone was counted only a few times. The gene calls are TRBV10-3 and TRBJ2-3; 14 bases agree with TRBD2. After removal of 2 bases from V and 2 bases from J, the junction contained 3 bases not matched to a gene. Germline CDR1 ENHRY, CDR2 SYGVKD. There are 17 residues in the CDR3. Written as DNA, the CDR3 is TGTGCCATCAGTGAGCCGGGACTAGCGGGAGCCACAGATACGCAGTATTTT. Translating it yields CAISEPGLAGATDTQYF.

The chain has TRBV5-4 and TRBJ2-2; D unresolved. The germline gives CDR1 SGHNT, CDR2 YYREEE (reference sequence). Trimming removed 0 bases at V and 7 bases at J, with 4 bases between. The CDR3 has 12 residues. The CDR3 loop reads CASSLAGGELFF. For the CDR3, the DNA is TGTGCCAGCAGCTTGGCGGGCGGGGAGCTGTTTTTT.

The chain couples TRBV12-3 or TRBV12-4 to TRBJ2-3; D unresolved. The CDR3 has 12 residues. V was clipped by 5 bases and J by 0 bases, with 3 bases between them. CDR3 in DNA: TGTGCCAGCAGTCAGAGCACAGATACGCAGTATTTT. It specifies CASSQSTDTQYF.